This TCR beta chain was observed in a study of identical twins. Only a few counts were recorded for this clonotype. One entry per CDR3 protein, called by TCRdb with MiXCR from the 5' RACE reads. This repertoire shows approximately 680,000 distinct CDR3 sequences, around 7.4% found once; its top ten account for about 1.6%. CDR1 DFQATT and CDR2 SNEGSKA come from the germline V gene (reference sequence). The CDR3 runs to 14 residues. A further study also used this sample, focusing on yellow fever vaccine responses in identical twins. From that study: On the reported evidence, twins' vaccine T cell responses seemed partly convergent and partly personalized.

Source material: PBMCs. The chain combines TRBV20-1 with TRBJ2-7, with 8 bases fitting TRBD2. The clonotype originates from a woman between 18 and 29 years old in good health. CDR3 in amino acids: CSFAGTRGTYEQYV. The CDR3 nucleotides are TGCAGCTTCGCCGGGACTAGAGGGACTTACGAGCAGTACGTC.